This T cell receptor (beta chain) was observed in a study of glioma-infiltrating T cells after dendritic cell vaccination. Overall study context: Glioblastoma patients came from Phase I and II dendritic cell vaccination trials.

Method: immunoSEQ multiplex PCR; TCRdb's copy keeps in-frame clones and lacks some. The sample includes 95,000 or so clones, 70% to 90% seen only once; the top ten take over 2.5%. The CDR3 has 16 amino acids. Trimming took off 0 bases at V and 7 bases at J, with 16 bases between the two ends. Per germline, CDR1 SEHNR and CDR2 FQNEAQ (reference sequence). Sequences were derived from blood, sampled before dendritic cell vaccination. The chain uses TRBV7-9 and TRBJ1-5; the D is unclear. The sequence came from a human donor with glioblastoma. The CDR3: CASSLALSARQQPQHF. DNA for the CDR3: TGTGCCAGCAGCTTAGCGCTTAGCGCAAGGCAACAGCCCCAGCATTTT.